The 25 T cell receptor beta chains presented below share a single source sample, sequenced in a study of shared clonotypes between healthy human individuals. Generated by immunoSEQ multiplex PCR, the TCRdb table keeps only in-frame clones and is missing some. Here the sample spans a few million clones, approximately 92% being singletons. The sequenced sample was naive CD4+ T cells sorted from blood. Regarding subset: CD45RA+ positively selected. The receptors stem from a young man in good health.

This chain connects TRBV5-1 to TRBJ2-5; D may be TRBD2 (6 bases). The CDR3 spans 16 residues. The germline V gene encodes CDR1 SGHRS and CDR2 YFSETQ. Trimming removed 4 bases from V and 2 bases from J, with 18 bases in between. As DNA, the CDR3 is TGCGCCAGCAGCAAATTGGAGGGGCAGTGGCAAGAGACCCAGTACTTC. It is translated as CASSKLEGQWQETQYF. Based on the CDR3 plus reference TRBV5-1 and TRBJ2-5, the full variable domain is KAGVTQTPRYLIKTRGQQVTLSCSPISGHRSVSWYQQTPGQGLQFLFEYFSETQRNKGNFPGRFSGRQFSNSRSEMNVSTLELGDSALYLCASSKLEGQWQETQYFGPGTRLLVL.

J is TRBJ1-6 and V is TRBV30; D might be TRBD1 (5 bases). Trimming stripped 5 bases from V and 12 bases from J, with 14 bases between. The germline CDR1 and CDR2 sequences are GTSNPN and SVGIG (reference sequence). This CDR3 region has 12 residues. CDR3: CAWAEGRGPLHF. As DNA, the CDR3 is TGTGCCTGGGCCGAGGGACGCGGACCCCTCCACTTT. Full variable domain (rest looked up from reference TRBV30 and TRBJ1-6): SQTIHQWPATLVQPVGSPLSLECTVEGTSNPNLYWYRQAAGRGLQLLFYSVGIGQISSEVPQNLSASRPQDRQFILSSKKLLLSDSGFYLCAWAEGRGPLHFGNGTRLTVT.

This rearrangement joins TRBV11-2 to TRBJ2-7; D gene unclear. Trimming pared 5 bases from V and 5 bases from J, leaving 19 bases between. Germline loops: CDR1 SGHAT, CDR2 FQNNGV. The CDR3 consists of 15 residues. DNA for the CDR3: TGTGCCAGCAGCGCCCTGGGCACTGCCCTCGACGAGCAGTACTTC. This encodes CASSALGTALDEQYF.

As regards this clone: This same CDR3 is encoded by further DNA sequences in the sample. This chain uses TRBV7-3 with TRBJ2-2; D might be TRBD2 (5 bases). The CDR3 totals 15 residues. Germline CDR1 SGHTA, CDR2 FQGTGA. Trimming stripped 1 base from V and 4 bases from J, with 10 bases between. This CDR3 reads CASSLKLAGTGELFF. In nucleotides, the CDR3 is TGTGCCAGCAGCTTAAAGCTAGCTGGCACCGGGGAGCTGTTTTTT.

The chain is built from TRBV7-9 and TRBJ1-2; D is uncertain. The CDR3 is made up of 11 amino acids. Trimming stripped 5 bases from V and 8 bases from J, with 9 bases between. Per the germline V gene, CDR1 is SEHNR and CDR2 is FQNEAQ (reference sequence). The CDR3 is CASSPQRGYTF. CDR3 nucleotide sequence: TGTGCCAGCAGCCCCCAAAGGGGCTACACCTTC.

This chain uses TRBV5-6 with TRBJ1-1; D not resolved. V lost 4 bases and J 5 bases, leaving 15 bases between the germline ends. CDR1 and CDR2 from the germline V gene are SGHDT and YYEEEE. CDR3 length: 14 amino acids. CDR3 amino acids: CASSLLDGRTEAFF. The CDR3 DNA is TGTGCCAGCAGCCTTTTAGATGGTCGGACTGAAGCTTTCTTT.

The table lists this clone with a count of one. This chain links TRBV6-4 with TRBJ1-5; no definite D call. Trimming shortened V by 2 bases and J by 1 base, and 9 bases separated the two germline ends. Germline V gene lookup returns CDR1 MRHNA and CDR2 SNTAGT. The CDR3 runs to 15 residues. CDR3 amino acids: CASSDRTDSNQPQHF. Here the CDR3 DNA reads TGTGCCAGCAGTGACCGGACGGACAGCAATCAGCCCCAGCATTTT.

This chain connects TRBV7-6 to TRBJ2-3, with 9 bases that match TRBD2. The CDR3 is 15 amino acids. Germline V gene data show CDR1 as SGHVS and CDR2 as FNYEAQ. The J segment lost 4 bases and the V segment lost 5 bases, leaving 7 bases of the junction unmatched. The CDR3 region is CASSRGLAGSDTQYF. Written as DNA, the CDR3 is TGTGCCAGCAGCCGGGGACTAGCTGGGTCAGATACGCAGTATTTT.

CDR3 bases: TGTGCCATCTCTTGGACGGAGAATAATTCACCCCTCCACTTT. This encodes CAISWTENNSPLHF. The chain combines TRBV10-3 with TRBJ1-6; D unresolved. This CDR3 has 14 residues. V gave up 8 bases and J gave up 5 bases, with 13 bases separating them. Germline CDR1 is ENHRY and CDR2 is SYGVKD.

The rearrangement links TRBV27 to TRBJ2-1; the D gene is possibly TRBD2 (6 bases). Germline V lookup: CDR1 MNHEY, CDR2 SMNVEV (reference sequence). The V end lost 4 bases, the J end lost 0 bases, and 13 bases lay between the germline ends. There are 16 residues in the CDR3. CDR3 region: CASSSFPAGSYNEQFF. In nucleotides, the CDR3 is TGTGCCAGCAGTTCTTTTCCAGCGGGCTCCTACAATGAGCAGTTCTTC.

The rearrangement joins TRBV13 to TRBJ2-2; 15 positions match TRBD2. Germline V lookup: CDR1 PRHDT, CDR2 FYEKMQ (reference sequence). V lost 4 bases, J lost 5 bases, and 5 bases stayed unmatched. The CDR3 covers 17 residues. Here the CDR3 DNA reads TGTGCCAGCAGCTCCCCTGGGACTAGCGGGAGGACCGGGGAGCTGTTTTTT. This codes for CASSSPGTSGRTGELFF.

The chain has TRBV5-1 and TRBJ1-4; 11 nucleotides match TRBD1. The CDR3 runs 19 residues. The V segment lost 4 bases and the J segment 4 bases; nucleotides outside the gene matches: 15. CDR1 is SGHRS and CDR2 is YFSETQ in the germline V gene. The CDR3 here is CASSLPGQGVPGGNEKLFF. Here the CDR3 DNA reads TGCGCCAGCAGCCTTCCGGGACAGGGGGTTCCGGGGGGTAATGAAAAACTGTTTTTT.

This rearrangement joins TRBV5-5 to TRBJ2-3; D unclear. Trimming took off 2 bases at V and 2 bases at J, with 3 bases between the two ends. The CDR3 loop spans 12 amino acids. CDR1 and CDR2 from the germline V gene are SGHKS and YYEKEE (reference sequence). CDR3 sequence (DNA): TGTGCCAGCAGCTTCATCACAGATACGCAGTATTTT. Translation: CASSFITDTQYF.

The chain recombines TRBV19 with TRBJ2-7; TRBD1 is a possible D gene (6 bases). The CDR3 is 14 residues long. The V and J ends lost 6 bases and 0 bases respectively, with 12 bases between them. Germline V gives CDR1 LNHDA, CDR2 SQIVND (reference sequence). CDR3 loop: CASRSTGFSYEQYF. The CDR3 DNA reads as TGTGCCAGTAGATCAACAGGGTTCTCCTACGAGCAGTACTTC. The full variable domain, rest sourced from reference TRBV19 and TRBJ2-7, is DGGITQSPKYLFRKEGQNVTLSCEQNLNHDAMYWYRQDPGQGLRLIYYSQIVNDFQKGDIAEGYSVSREKKESFPLTVTSAQKNPTAFYLCASRSTGFSYEQYFGPGTRLTVT.

This clone was counted once. The same CDR3 also results from other DNA sequences found in this sample. V is TRBV7-2 and J is TRBJ2-2, with D unclear. Trimming pared 5 bases from V and 1 base from J, leaving 5 bases between. The CDR3 has 13 amino acids. Germline V gene lookup returns CDR1 SGHTA and CDR2 FQGNSA. CDR3 in DNA: TGTGCCAGCAGCCCTAAGAACACCGGGGAGCTGTTTTTT. Translating gives CASSPKNTGELFF.

This chain uses TRBV10-2 with TRBJ2-7; 10 nucleotides agree with TRBD2. V lost 3 bases, J lost 1 base, and 3 bases stayed unmatched. Germline CDR1 and CDR2: WSHSY and SAAADI. The CDR3 sequence is 15 residues long. The CDR3 DNA sequence: TGCGCCAGCAGTGAAACTAGCGGGGTTTCCTACGAGCAGTACTTC. This encodes CASSETSGVSYEQYF.

The chain uses TRBV5-1 and TRBJ2-3; 9 bases line up with TRBD1. The V and J ends lost 3 bases and 8 bases, in that order; junction bases with no gene match: 16. The CDR3 consists of 17 residues. Looked up from germline, CDR1 is SGHRS and CDR2 is YFSETQ. CDR3 sequence (DNA): TGCGCCAGCAGCTCACGAACGGACAGGGGAGGAGGGGTTACGCAGTATTTT. Its translation is CASSSRTDRGGGVTQYF.

The J gene is TRBJ2-3, the V gene TRBV30; D uncertain. V was shortened by 3 bases and J by 2 bases, with 9 bases between the two germline ends. CDR3 length: 13 amino acids. Germline V gene data show CDR1 as GTSNPN and CDR2 as SVGIG (reference sequence). The CDR3 DNA sequence: TGTGCCTGGAGCCGTGCGCCCACAGATACGCAGTATTTT. Encoded protein: CAWSRAPTDTQYF.

This clone turned up a few times. The J gene is TRBJ1-1, the V gene TRBV18; D is possibly TRBD1 (6 bases). Per the germline V gene, CDR1 is KGHSH and CDR2 is LQKENI. The CDR3 loop spans 14 amino acids. V was trimmed by 4 bases and J by 4 bases, leaving 13 bases between them. The CDR3 DNA sequence: TGTGCCAGCTCACTAAAAGAGGGGGGCACTGAAGCTTTCTTT. It yields the protein CASSLKEGGTEAFF. The variable domain in full, with the rest retrieved from reference TRBV18 and TRBJ1-1, is NAGVMQNPRHLVRRRGQEARLRCSPMKGHSHVYWYRQLPEEGLKFMVYLQKENIIDESGMPKERFSAEFPKEGPSILRIQQVVRGDSAAYFCASSLKEGGTEAFFGQGTRLTVV.

This rearrangement joins TRBV28 to TRBJ1-2; D is undetermined. Trimming stripped 0 bases from V and 3 bases from J, with 8 bases between. The CDR3 is 14 amino acids. Germline values: CDR1 MDHEN, CDR2 SYDVKM. CDR3 nucleotide sequence: TGTGCCAGCAGTTTATGGGACGGATACTATGGCTACACCTTC. The encoded protein is CASSLWDGYYGYTF.

This chain connects TRBV30 to TRBJ2-5; 8 bases fit TRBD2. Looked up from germline, CDR1 is GTSNPN and CDR2 is SVGIG (reference sequence). This CDR3 comprises 14 residues. The V segment lost 3 bases and the J segment 4 bases; nucleotides outside the gene matches: 7. The CDR3 sequence: CAWRELAALETQYF. The CDR3 bases are TGTGCCTGGAGGGAACTAGCGGCACTAGAGACCCAGTACTTC.

The table lists this clone with a few counts. V usage is TRBV10-1 and J usage is TRBJ2-7; 8 positions agree with TRBD2. CDR3 length equals 12 residues. Trimming removed 4 bases from V and 6 bases from J; junction bases left unmatched: 2. CDR1 and CDR2 from the germline V gene are WNHNN and SYGVQD (reference sequence). The CDR3 reads CASSGTSGEQYF. The CDR3 region has the DNA TGCGCCAGCAGTGGAACTAGCGGCGAGCAGTACTTC.

This chain connects TRBV20-1 to TRBJ2-1, with D unresolved. V gave up 4 bases and J gave up 3 bases, with 4 bases separating them. CDR1 and CDR2 (germline): DFQATT, SNEGSKA (reference sequence). The CDR3 covers 11 residues. For the CDR3, the DNA is TGCAGTGCTACACTCTACAATGAGCAGTTCTTC. Translation: CSATLYNEQFF.

The rearrangement uses TRBV2 and TRBJ2-7; TRBD1 matches at 7 bases. CDR1 is SNHLY, CDR2 FYNNEI, per germline. This CDR3 has 16 residues. The junction had 8 bases not matched to a gene; V was cut back by 3 bases and J by 0 bases. This CDR3 is CASSDLWTGSSYEQYF. The DNA for the CDR3 is TGTGCCAGCAGTGACCTATGGACAGGCAGCTCCTACGAGCAGTACTTC.

V is TRBV5-1 and J is TRBJ2-7, with unresolved D. Trimming removed 4 bases from V and 5 bases from J, with 10 bases in between. CDR3 length equals 12 residues. The V gene's germline CDR1 is SGHRS and CDR2 YFSETQ. The CDR3 bases are TGCGCCAGCAGCCCAGTAGGGCACGAGCAGTACTTC. This gives the protein CASSPVGHEQYF.